This entry describes one T cell receptor beta chain. Using immunoSEQ multiplex PCR, the repertoire was profiled, and TCRdb retains in-frame clones only, with some absent. Of some 79,000 clones listed, roughly 87% are singletons. V was clipped by 4 bases and J by 2 bases; unmatched bases: 4. The CDR3 totals 16 residues. Per germline, CDR1 LGHDT and CDR2 YNNKEL (reference sequence). The sample comes from a study of control samples from healthy donors and cancer patients. The TCR originated in a woman aged 45-65 years in good health. V is TRBV3-1 (or the pseudogene TRBV3-2) and J is TRBJ2-7; 14 bases agree with TRBD2. The sequenced sample was blood. The CDR3 protein is CASSRTSGRFTYEQYF. CDR3 coding DNA: TGTGCCAGCAGCCGGACTAGCGGGAGGTTTACCTACGAGCAGTACTTC.